This TCR beta chain is from a study of blood T cell repertoires in COVID-19 (TCRdb year 2020). Regarding the research as a whole: The collaborator samples originated in the United States, Italy and Spain and spanned the acute and convalescent phases of COVID-19. The material from the prospective study consisted of cDNA or gDNA derived from T cells, B-cell-depleted T cells, or PBMCs. The dataset comprised deeply sampled blood TCRbeta repertoires from subjects exposed to, actively infected with, or recovered from COVID-19. The repertoires were made available in a free public database intended to serve as a resource for research on the immune response to SARS-CoV-2. Samples came from the ongoing ImmuneRACE study (first 160 participants) plus 1,254 subjects from 6 global collaborators. Sample metadata almost always included a de-identified subject ID, COVID-19 status, age in years and sex. Where available, HLA class I and class II types were obtained from metadata supplied by the sample provider rather than from assay-based typing.

In Seattle, one collaborating source enrolled patients while the infection was active and tracked those patients longitudinally over the course of disease. Whole blood was collected in K2EDTA tubes by collaborating institutions according to the institutions' own protocols. For TCRbeta analysis, collaborators shipped samples as frozen whole blood, isolated PBMCs, or DNA extracted from either of those sample types. TCRbeta CDR3 regions were amplified from genomic DNA using the immunoSEQ Assay, a bias-controlled multiplex PCR. As for the original processing: The number of nucleated cells in each sample was estimated from the amplification of reference gene primers within the assay. To quantify the absolute abundance of each unique TCRbeta CDR3 rearrangement, sequence reads were collapsed and filtered. For each sample, productive Simpson clonality was calculated as the square root of Simpson's diversity index across productive rearrangements. TCRdb took this table from immuneACCESS and kept in-frame rearrangements with V and J called. Such tables lack part of the clones; where checked against another copy, unresolved V genes explain under half of the gap, and the rest is unexplained. V and J calls and clone size follow that table, whereas D and trimming were derived from the DNA. The sample data list 300,000 to 400,000 clones, and over 75% of these were observed just once. 2% to 2.5% of the sample is taken by the ten largest.

As regards this clone: Its antigen target is currently unknown. There are no base qualities to consult, and no much larger clone falls within one base.

The paper's findings and limits, for the study overall: How much clinical and demographic metadata was included differed by source and by participant, and the metadata was provided uncurated.

The CDR3 runs 16 residues from the cysteine to the phenylalanine. Just the 48-base CDR3 DNA is kept, in frame starting at base 1. The germline V gene encodes CDR1 SGHRS and CDR2 YFSETQ. V and J are trimmed by 4 bases and 3 bases, and the gene matches miss 9 bases of the junction. The sequence was collected from a woman aged 55-75 years with COVID-19, enrolled during active disease. In this chain, TRBV5-1 is recombined with TRBJ1-4; TRBD1 agrees with 7 junctional bases. The sequencing sample was made of peripheral blood. The CDR3 protein is CASSTIGQAPNEKLFF. The DNA is TGCGCCAGCAGCACGATAGGACAGGCGCCTAATGAAAAACTGTTTTTT.